A single sample is the source of the 29 T cell receptor beta chains below, sequenced in a study of cytomegalovirus exposure and HLA in healthy donors. PCR employed 60 Vbeta and 13 Jbeta primers. TCRdb's copy holds only in-frame clones and misses some; the assay was immunoSEQ multiplex PCR. The sample holds roughly 160,000 clones; around 80% are singletons and the top ten take about 2%. What was sequenced was PBMCs. These receptors all come from a man in his forties in good health and CMV-seronegative.

This chain joins TRBV5-5 and TRBJ1-4; tentatively, D is TRBD1 (6 bases). Germline loops: CDR1 SGHKS, CDR2 YYEKEE (reference sequence). V was clipped by 2 bases and J by 5 bases, with 16 bases between them. This CDR3 contains 16 residues. The CDR3 region is CASSLQGRGLNEKLFF. Written as DNA, the CDR3 is TGTGCCAGCAGCTTACAGGGTAGAGGGCTAAATGAAAAACTGTTTTTT. The whole variable domain, filled in from reference TRBV5-5 and TRBJ1-4, reads DAGVTQSPTHLIKTRGQQVTLRCSPISGHKSVSWYQQVLGQGPQFIFQYYEKEERGRGNFPDRFSARQFPNYSSELNVNALLLGDSALYLCASSLQGRGLNEKLFFGSGTQLSVL.

The table lists this clone with a count of one. This rearrangement joins TRBV5-4 to TRBJ2-7; tentatively, D is TRBD2 (5 bases). This CDR3 is 14 amino acids long. Germline V gene sequence: CDR1 SGHNT, CDR2 YYREEE (reference sequence). The V end lost 2 bases, the J end lost 2 bases, and 11 bases lay between the germline ends. The CDR3 sequence: CASSFPGTPYEQYF. CDR3 DNA: TGTGCCAGCAGCTTTCCGGGAACCCCCTACGAGCAGTACTTC.

The chain links TRBV5-1 to TRBJ2-1, with D possibly TRBD2 on 7 matching bases. Germline V lookup: CDR1 SGHRS, CDR2 YFSETQ. The length of the CDR3 is 21 residues. The V end lost 4 bases, the J end lost 0 bases, and 29 bases lay between the germline ends. The CDR3 protein is CASSDWKGGQGWRGSYNEQFF. In DNA, the CDR3 is TGCGCCAGCAGCGATTGGAAGGGAGGGCAGGGGTGGCGGGGCTCCTACAATGAGCAGTTCTTC. Together with reference TRBV5-1 and TRBJ2-1, the CDR3 gives the full variable domain: KAGVTQTPRYLIKTRGQQVTLSCSPISGHRSVSWYQQTPGQGLQFLFEYFSETQRNKGNFPGRFSGRQFSNSRSEMNVSTLELGDSALYLCASSDWKGGQGWRGSYNEQFFGPGTRLTVL.

In the case of this clone: One end of the junction does not line up with germline, which may come from a read error. The chain employs TRBV30 and TRBJ2-4; TRBD2 matches at 11 bases. The length of the CDR3 is 17 residues. Germline V gene data show CDR1 as GTSNPN and CDR2 as SVGIG (reference sequence). The CDR3, as DNA: TGTGCCTGGAATAGCGGGAGGGTGAGAGTAGCCAAAAACAGTCAGTACTTC. Residues: CAWNSGRVRVAKNSQYF.

This clone occurred once. The genes are TRBV9 and TRBJ2-3, with 9 nucleotides matching TRBD2. With 0 bases clipped from V and 6 bases from J, the junction kept 20 bases outside the gene matches. Germline assignment: CDR1 SGDLS and CDR2 YYNGEE. This CDR3 has 20 amino acids. The CDR3 region has the DNA TGTGCCAGCAGCGTAGAGTCGGGAGCGGGAGGCCCTCCATCACAGGATACGCAGTATTTT. It yields the protein CASSVESGAGGPPSQDTQYF.

This clone was counted a few times. The chain joins TRBV11-2 to TRBJ2-3; a weak D match, TRBD2 (6 bases). The V gene's germline CDR1 is SGHAT and CDR2 FQNNGV. The CDR3 is 15 residues long. Trimming removed 0 bases at V and 5 bases at J, with 12 bases between. CDR3 in amino acids: CASSLDRRELDTQYF. As DNA, the CDR3 is TGTGCCAGCAGCTTAGATAGACGGGAGCTAGATACGCAGTATTTT.

The V and J genes are TRBV9 and TRBJ1-4; TRBD1 is a possible D gene (6 bases). V was pared by 4 bases and J by 8 bases, with 12 bases between. Looked up from germline, CDR1 is SGDLS and CDR2 is YYNGEE. The CDR3 consists of 13 residues. The CDR3 region is CASSRGADEKLFF. The CDR3 DNA follows: TGTGCCAGCAGCCGGGGGGCAGACGAAAAACTGTTTTTT.

This clone was detected once. The V gene is TRBV6-6, the J gene TRBJ2-3; D possibly corresponds to TRBD2 (6 bases). The CDR3 is 11 amino acids. Germline CDR1 MNHNY, CDR2 SVGAGI (reference sequence). V lost 10 bases to trimming and J lost 5 bases, with 10 bases between them. Here the CDR3 reads CATTGGDTQYF. In DNA, the CDR3 is TGTGCCACTACCGGGGGAGATACGCAGTATTTT.

This clone was seen only once. The J gene is TRBJ1-2, the V gene TRBV6-9; D gene unclear. V lost 4 bases, J lost 7 bases, and 10 bases lay in between. Germline CDR1 reads MNHGY; CDR2 reads SVAAGI. The CDR3 consists of 12 residues. CDR3 sequence (DNA): TGTGCCAGCAGTTCGGCTGGGCCTGGCTACACCTTC. Its protein is CASSSAGPGYTF.

The chain employs TRBV10-3 and TRBJ2-3; D might be TRBD2 (6 bases). This CDR3 is built from 17 residues. Trimming left V 3 bases short and J 0 bases short, with 16 bases between. The germline V gene encodes CDR1 ENHRY and CDR2 SYGVKD. The CDR3: CAISERWQSGSTDTQYF. CDR3 coding DNA: TGTGCCATCAGTGAAAGGTGGCAGAGCGGGAGCACAGATACGCAGTATTTT.

The chain is built from TRBV20-1 and TRBJ2-4; unclear D gene. V lost 6 bases, J lost 7 bases, and 7 bases lay in between. The CDR3 is 10 amino acids. Germline V gene sequence: CDR1 DFQATT, CDR2 SNEGSKA (reference sequence). The CDR3 DNA reads as TGCAGTGCCGTCGGGAACATTCAGTACTTC. Protein: CSAVGNIQYF.

This clone was recorded a few times. The V gene is TRBV6-6, the J gene TRBJ1-1; D uncertain. The V end lost 2 bases, the J end lost 11 bases, and 15 bases lay between the germline ends. From germline, CDR1 is MNHNY and CDR2 SVGAGI (reference sequence). CDR3 length: 13 residues. CDR3 sequence: CASSYDGLLEAFF. The CDR3, as DNA: TGTGCCAGCAGTTACGACGGACTTCTTGAGGCTTTCTTT.

The gene calls are TRBV19 and TRBJ1-5, with a weak D call TRBD1 (6 bases). Per germline, CDR1 LNHDA and CDR2 SQIVND (reference sequence). The V end was cut by 3 bases, the J end by 8 bases, with 14 bases between. The CDR3 consists of 14 residues. DNA for the CDR3: TGTGCCAGTAGTATCCCGACAGGTAGAGAGCCCCAGCATTTT. Encoded protein: CASSIPTGREPQHF.

V gene TRBV23-1 combines with J gene TRBJ1-1, with 7 bases lining up with TRBD1. TRBV23-1 is annotated as an ORF whose role is uncertain. V shed 0 bases, J shed 0 bases, and the junction held 4 bases outside the gene matches. The CDR3 is 16 amino acids. The CDR3 DNA reads as TGCGCCAGCAGTCAATCGCCCGGGACAGTGAACACTGAAGCTTTCTTT. This sequence encodes CASSQSPGTVNTEAFF.

In this sample, this clone turned up once. This chain uses TRBV2 with TRBJ2-7; TRBD1 agrees at 7 bases. The CDR3 sequence is 13 residues long. V was clipped by 4 bases and J by 2 bases; unmatched bases: 2. Germline CDR1 SNHLY, CDR2 FYNNEI. The CDR3 spells CASSGQGAYEQYF. CDR3 sequence (DNA): TGTGCCAGCAGTGGGCAGGGGGCCTACGAGCAGTACTTC. Looking up the rest from reference TRBV2 and TRBJ2-7 gives the full variable domain: EPEVTQTPSHQVTQMGQEVILRCVPISNHLYFYWYRQILGQKVEFLVSFYNNEISEKSEIFDDQFSVERPDGSNFTLKIRSTKLEDSAMYFCASSGQGAYEQYFGPGTRLTVT.

V and J are TRBV28 and TRBJ1-2, with D possibly TRBD1 on 6 matching bases. This CDR3 has 14 residues. V was trimmed by 4 bases and J by 0 bases, leaving 9 bases between them. The germline V gene encodes CDR1 MDHEN and CDR2 SYDVKM. CDR3 nucleotide sequence: TGTGCCAGCAGTTGGACAGCCTCTAACTATGGCTACACCTTC. Its translation is CASSWTASNYGYTF.

This sequence joins TRBV7-2 and TRBJ2-3; 9 nucleotides agree with TRBD2. Per the germline V gene, CDR1 is SGHTA and CDR2 is FQGNSA. The trim removed 6 bases at V and 1 base at J, leaving 14 bases unmatched. The CDR3 is 18 amino acids. CDR3 region: CASSIGPLAGLGTDTQYF. CDR3 nucleotide sequence: TGTGCCAGCAGTATAGGCCCCCTAGCGGGACTAGGCACAGATACGCAGTATTTT.

The chain recombines TRBV10-3 with TRBJ2-1; 8 bases agree with TRBD2. This CDR3 spans 15 amino acids. From germline, CDR1 is ENHRY and CDR2 SYGVKD. V lost 10 bases to trimming and J lost 0 bases; unmatched junction nucleotides: 8. CDR3 protein: CATTGREVSYNEQFF. In DNA form, the CDR3 reads TGTGCCACTACTGGGCGGGAGGTCTCCTACAATGAGCAGTTCTTC.

The rearrangement joins TRBV5-5 to TRBJ1-4; 10 nucleotides align to TRBD1. The CDR3 contains 16 residues. CDR1 is SGHKS, CDR2 YYEKEE, per germline (reference sequence). J gave up 4 bases and V 5 bases, and 8 bases lay outside the gene matches. CDR3 DNA: TGTGCCAGCAGTTCCGGGACAGGGGTCGGTAATGAAAAACTGTTTTTT. Protein product: CASSSGTGVGNEKLFF.

CDR3 nucleotides: TGTGCCAGCAGCTCGGGACTAGAACCAGATACGCAGTATTTT. It yields the protein CASSSGLEPDTQYF. V and J are TRBV7-2 and TRBJ2-3; 8 bases agree with TRBD2. V lost 4 bases to trimming and J lost 4 bases; unmatched junction nucleotides: 4. Germline CDR1 SGHTA, CDR2 FQGNSA. The CDR3 runs 14 residues.

CDR3 loop: CASSASGSSYNEQFF. CDR3 in DNA: TGTGCCAGCAGCGCAAGCGGGAGCTCCTACAATGAGCAGTTCTTC. The chain employs TRBV11-2 and TRBJ2-1; TRBD2 matches 8 bases. CDR1 and CDR2 (germline): SGHAT, FQNNGV. V dropped 5 bases and J dropped 0; count of bases not matched to a gene: 3. There are 15 residues in the CDR3.

The rearrangement uses TRBV27 and TRBJ2-5, with a possible D match to TRBD2 (6 bases). From germline, CDR1 is MNHEY and CDR2 SMNVEV (reference sequence). CDR3 length: 15 residues. V gave up 3 bases and J gave up 1 base, with 12 bases separating them. CDR3 loop: CASSLTRVFQETQYF. CDR3 coding DNA: TGTGCCAGCAGTTTGACTAGAGTGTTCCAAGAGACCCAGTACTTC.

As to this clone: At one end the junction does not follow the germline gene, possibly because of a read error. The J gene is TRBJ1-3, the V gene TRBV11-2; D unresolved. The CDR3 is 15 amino acids. In germline, CDR1 is SGHAT, CDR2 FQNNGV. The CDR3 sequence is CASSLDPGFGNTIYF. In nucleotides, the CDR3 is TGTGCCAGCAGCCTAGATCCAGGCTTTGGAAACACCATATATTTT.

V usage is TRBV10-3 and J usage is TRBJ2-3; 7 bases align to TRBD2. J lost 4 bases, V lost 0 bases, and 4 bases had no gene match. Germline V gives CDR1 ENHRY, CDR2 SYGVKD. The CDR3 contains 15 residues. CDR3 nucleotides: TGTGCCATCAGTGAGTCGAGGGGAGGGGCAGATACGCAGTATTTT. Translation: CAISESRGGADTQYF.

This clone has a single count. This sequence joins TRBV11-1 and TRBJ2-7, with 8 positions matching TRBD1. Germline V gene lookup returns CDR1 SGHAT and CDR2 FQDESV (reference sequence). CDR3 length: 14 amino acids. J gave up 3 bases and V 2 bases, and 3 bases lay outside the gene matches. The CDR3 is CASSLWTGIYEQYF. CDR3 nucleotides: TGTGCCAGCAGCTTATGGACAGGGATCTACGAGCAGTACTTC.

This clone was detected only a few times. The chain carries TRBV23-1 and TRBJ1-5, with a weak D call TRBD1 (5 bases). TRBV23-1 is designated an ORF whose function remains uncertain. Trimming left V 2 bases short and J 5 bases short, with 13 bases between. The CDR3 sequence is 15 residues long. In DNA, the CDR3 is TGCGCCAGCAGTCAAGGTCAGGGAGGGGATCAGCCCCAGCATTTT. This gives the protein CASSQGQGGDQPQHF.

This CDR3 is CASSSTSGAYEQYF. The DNA of the CDR3 is TGCGCCAGCAGCTCGACTAGCGGGGCCTACGAGCAGTACTTC. The chain uses TRBV5-1 and TRBJ2-7, with 11 bases matching TRBD2. The V gene end was trimmed by 3 bases and the J gene end by 2 bases; junction bases not matched to a gene: 1. The germline V gene encodes CDR1 SGHRS and CDR2 YFSETQ. This CDR3 region has 14 residues. Drawing the rest from reference TRBV5-1 and TRBJ2-7, the complete variable domain is KAGVTQTPRYLIKTRGQQVTLSCSPISGHRSVSWYQQTPGQGLQFLFEYFSETQRNKGNFPGRFSGRQFSNSRSEMNVSTLELGDSALYLCASSSTSGAYEQYFGPGTRLTVT.

The chain combines TRBV7-9 with TRBJ2-1; 14 nucleotides align to TRBD2. Trimming at V came to 5 bases and at J to 7 bases, leaving 4 bases not matched to a gene. The CDR3 consists of 15 residues. Germline V gene data show CDR1 as SEHNR and CDR2 as FQNEAQ (reference sequence). Here the CDR3 reads CASSGLAGGVNEQFF. As DNA, the CDR3 is TGTGCCAGCAGCGGACTAGCGGGAGGAGTTAATGAGCAGTTCTTC.

The rearrangement uses TRBV11-3 and TRBJ2-7, with 8 nucleotides matching TRBD1. Germline-derived CDR1 and CDR2 are SGHNT and YENEEA. There are 15 residues in the CDR3. V was pared by 1 base and J by 3 bases, with 5 bases of the junction left unmatched. This CDR3 is CASSLASGGYYEQYF. CDR3 nucleotide sequence: TGTGCCAGCAGCTTAGCCTCAGGGGGCTACTACGAGCAGTACTTC.